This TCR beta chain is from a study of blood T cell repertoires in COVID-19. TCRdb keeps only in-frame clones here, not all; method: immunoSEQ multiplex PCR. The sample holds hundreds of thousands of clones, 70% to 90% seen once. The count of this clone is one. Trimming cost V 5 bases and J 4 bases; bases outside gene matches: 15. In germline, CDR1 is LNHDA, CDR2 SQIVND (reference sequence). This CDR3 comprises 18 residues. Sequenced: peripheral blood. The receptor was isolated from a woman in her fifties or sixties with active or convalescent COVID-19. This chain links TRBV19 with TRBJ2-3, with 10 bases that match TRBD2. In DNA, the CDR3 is TGTGCCAGTAGTCACAATAGGGGCAGCGGGAGGGCCGCAGATACGCAGTATTTT. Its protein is CASSHNRGSGRAADTQYF.